This T cell receptor (beta chain) was sequenced during a study of cytomegalovirus exposure and HLA in healthy donors. Findings of the study overall: A later analysis revealed that TCR association rates differed between HLA loci, peaking at DRB1 and bottoming out at HLA-C.

On this clone itself: Its target is not known.

PCR used 60 Vbeta primers and 13 Jbeta primers. Sequenced by immunoSEQ multiplex PCR; TCRdb stores in-frame clones only, minus some. The sample holds approximately 150,000 clones, 75% to 80% seen once. Trimming took 0 bases from V and 6 from J; bases not matched to a gene: 7. The CDR3 contains 15 residues. Germline loops: CDR1 MNHEY, CDR2 SVGAGI. The clonotype was recovered from a female donor in good health and CMV-seronegative. Sequenced material: PBMCs. The chain combines TRBV6-5 with TRBJ2-7, with 8 bases matching TRBD1. This CDR3 reads CASSYSGQGASEQYF. The CDR3 coding sequence is TGTGCCAGCAGTTACTCGGGGCAGGGGGCGAGCGAGCAGTACTTC.